This T cell receptor (beta chain) is from a study of beta chain features in type 1 diabetes. This clone has a handful of counts. Its antigen is undetermined. The CDR3 is 12 amino acids. Germline CDR1 reads SGHDT; CDR2 reads YYEEEE. V lost 2 bases to trimming and J lost 8 bases, with 10 bases between them. The study's findings and limits: Patients with Type 1 diabetes showed moderately but significantly shorter TCRB CDR3s in all four CD4+ subsets.

Reverse transcription of all isolated RNA meant that expressed TCRB transcripts were sequenced. The method was immunoSEQ multiplex PCR; TCRdb's version includes in-frame clones alone and lacks a portion of them. There are 600,000 or so clones in the sample; around an eighth occur only once, and around 0.04% lies in the top ten. The sequenced material came from naive CD4+ T cells from blood. The clonotype comes from a man younger than 35 with type 1 diabetes. This chain uses TRBV5-6 with TRBJ1-1; D unclear. This CDR3 reads CASSFQTQEAFF. In DNA, the CDR3 is TGTGCCAGCAGCTTTCAGACACAGGAAGCTTTCTTT.